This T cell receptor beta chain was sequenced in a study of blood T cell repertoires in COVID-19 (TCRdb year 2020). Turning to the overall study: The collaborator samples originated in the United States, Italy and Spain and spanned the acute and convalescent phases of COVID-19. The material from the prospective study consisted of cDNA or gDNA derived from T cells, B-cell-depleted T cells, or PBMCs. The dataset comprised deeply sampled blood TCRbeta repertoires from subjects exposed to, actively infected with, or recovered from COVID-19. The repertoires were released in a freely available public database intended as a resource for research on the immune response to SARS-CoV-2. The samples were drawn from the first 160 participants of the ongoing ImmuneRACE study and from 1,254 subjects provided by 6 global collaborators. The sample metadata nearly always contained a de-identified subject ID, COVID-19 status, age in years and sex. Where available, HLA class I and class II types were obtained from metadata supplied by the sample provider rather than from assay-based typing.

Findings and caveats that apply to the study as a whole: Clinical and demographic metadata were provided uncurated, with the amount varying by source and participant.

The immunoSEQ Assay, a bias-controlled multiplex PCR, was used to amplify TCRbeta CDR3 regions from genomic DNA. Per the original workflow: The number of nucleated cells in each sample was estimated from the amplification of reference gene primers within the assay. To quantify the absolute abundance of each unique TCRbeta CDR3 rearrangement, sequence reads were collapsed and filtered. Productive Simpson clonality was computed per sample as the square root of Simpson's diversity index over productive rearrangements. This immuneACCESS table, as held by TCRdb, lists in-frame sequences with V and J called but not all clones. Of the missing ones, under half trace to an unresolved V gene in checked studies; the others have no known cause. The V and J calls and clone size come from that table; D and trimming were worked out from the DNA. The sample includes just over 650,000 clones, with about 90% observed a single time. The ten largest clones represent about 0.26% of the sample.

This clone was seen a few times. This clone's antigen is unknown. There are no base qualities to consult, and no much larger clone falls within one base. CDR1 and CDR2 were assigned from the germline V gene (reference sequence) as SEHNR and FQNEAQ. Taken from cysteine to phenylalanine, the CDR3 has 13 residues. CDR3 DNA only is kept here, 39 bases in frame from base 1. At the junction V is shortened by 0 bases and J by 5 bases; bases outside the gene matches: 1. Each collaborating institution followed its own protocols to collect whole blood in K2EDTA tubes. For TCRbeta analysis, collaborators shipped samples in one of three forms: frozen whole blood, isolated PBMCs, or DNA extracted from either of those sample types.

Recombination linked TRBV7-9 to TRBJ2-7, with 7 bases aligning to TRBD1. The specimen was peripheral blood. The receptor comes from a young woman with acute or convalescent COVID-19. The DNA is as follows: TGTGCCAGCAGCTTAGCTGACAGGGACGAGCAGTACTTC. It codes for CASSLADRDEQYF.